This T cell receptor (beta chain) emerged from a study of beta chain features in type 1 diabetes. With respect to this clone: Its antigen is undetermined.

General study points: High TCR expression in some cells could lead to their over-representation in cDNA sequencing. Relative to healthy donors, patients appeared to have naive, central memory and Treg TCRB repertoires that were more similar. At VDJ recombination sites, type 1 diabetes patients had fewer insertions and more deleted nucleotides.

The CDR3 has 15 amino acids. The junction had 4 bases not matched to a gene; V was cut back by 5 bases and J by 5 bases. Germline V CDR1 and CDR2: SGHDN, FVKESK. Using CD45RO/CCR7/CD25/CD127/CD95/CD27, CD4+ naive, central memory, regulatory and stem cell-like memory cells were sorted. Expressed TCRB transcripts were sequenced because the isolated RNA had all been reverse transcribed beforehand. Method: immunoSEQ multiplex PCR; TCRdb's copy keeps in-frame clones and lacks some. This sample carries 200,000 to 250,000 clones, around 10% of them seen once, and the ten largest clones take 0.03% to 0.035%.

This receptor was taken from a woman younger than 35 in good health. V gene TRBV14 combines with J gene TRBJ1-6, with 9 positions matching TRBD1. The specimen sequenced was naive CD4+ T cells from blood. The CDR3 loop reads CASSRTGVDNSPLHF. The DNA for the CDR3 is TGTGCCAGCAGCAGGACAGGGGTCGATAATTCACCCCTCCACTTT.